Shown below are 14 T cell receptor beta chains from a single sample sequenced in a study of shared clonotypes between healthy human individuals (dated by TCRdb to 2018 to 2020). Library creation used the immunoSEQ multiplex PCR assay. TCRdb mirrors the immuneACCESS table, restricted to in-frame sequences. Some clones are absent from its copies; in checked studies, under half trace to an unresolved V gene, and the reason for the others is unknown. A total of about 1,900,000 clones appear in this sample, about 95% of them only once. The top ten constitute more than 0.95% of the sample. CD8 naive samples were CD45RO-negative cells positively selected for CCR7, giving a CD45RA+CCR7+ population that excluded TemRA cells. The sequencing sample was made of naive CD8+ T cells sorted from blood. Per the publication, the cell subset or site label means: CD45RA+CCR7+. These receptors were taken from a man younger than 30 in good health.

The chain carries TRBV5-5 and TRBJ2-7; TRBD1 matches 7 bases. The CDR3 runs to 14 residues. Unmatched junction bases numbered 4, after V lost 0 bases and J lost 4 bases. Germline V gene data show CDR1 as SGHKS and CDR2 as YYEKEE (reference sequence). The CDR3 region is CASSLGRGNYEQYF. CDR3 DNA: TGTGCCAGCAGCTTGGGCAGGGGGAATTACGAGCAGTACTTC.

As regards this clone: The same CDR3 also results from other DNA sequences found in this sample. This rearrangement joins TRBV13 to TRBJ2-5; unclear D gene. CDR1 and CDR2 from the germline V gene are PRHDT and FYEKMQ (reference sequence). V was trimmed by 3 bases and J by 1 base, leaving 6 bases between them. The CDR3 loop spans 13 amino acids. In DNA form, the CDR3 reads TGTGCCAGCAGCTTGGCACTCCAAGAGACCCAGTACTTC. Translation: CASSLALQETQYF. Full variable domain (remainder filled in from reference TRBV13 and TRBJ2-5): AAGVIQSPRHLIKEKRETATLKCYPIPRHDTVYWYQQGPGQDPQFLISFYEKMQSDKGSIPDRFSAQQFSDYHSELNMSSLELGDSALYFCASSLALQETQYFGPGTRLLVL.

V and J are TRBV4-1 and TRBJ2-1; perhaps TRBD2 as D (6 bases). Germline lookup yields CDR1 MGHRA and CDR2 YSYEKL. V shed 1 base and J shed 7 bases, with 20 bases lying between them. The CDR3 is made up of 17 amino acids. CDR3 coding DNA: TGCGCCAGCAGCCAAGGAGCCCTCCTGGGACTCTCTAATGAGCAGTTCTTC. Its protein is CASSQGALLGLSNEQFF.

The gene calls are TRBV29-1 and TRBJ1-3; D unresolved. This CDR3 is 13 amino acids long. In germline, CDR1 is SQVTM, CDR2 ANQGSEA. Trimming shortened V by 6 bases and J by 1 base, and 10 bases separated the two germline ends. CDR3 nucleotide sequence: TGCAGCGTATTGCCTCCTTCTGGAAACACCATATATTTT. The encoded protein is CSVLPPSGNTIYF. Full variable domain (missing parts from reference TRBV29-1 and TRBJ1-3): SAVISQKPSRDICQRGTSLTIQCQVDSQVTMMFWYRQQPGQSLTLIATANQGSEATYESGFVIDKFPISRPNLTFSTLTVSNMSPEDSSIYLCSVLPPSGNTIYFGEGSWLTVV.

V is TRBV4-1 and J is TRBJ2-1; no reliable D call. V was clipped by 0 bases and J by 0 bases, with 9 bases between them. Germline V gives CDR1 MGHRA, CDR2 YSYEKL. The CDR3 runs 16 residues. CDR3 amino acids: CASSQEDGSSYNEQFF. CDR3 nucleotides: TGCGCCAGCAGCCAAGAAGACGGAAGCTCCTACAATGAGCAGTTCTTC.

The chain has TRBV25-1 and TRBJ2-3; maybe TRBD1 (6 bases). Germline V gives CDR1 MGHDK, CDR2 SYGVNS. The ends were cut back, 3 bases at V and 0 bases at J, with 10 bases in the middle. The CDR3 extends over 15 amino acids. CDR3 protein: CASSDWTASTDTQYF. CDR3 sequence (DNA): TGTGCCAGCAGTGACTGGACAGCGAGCACAGATACGCAGTATTTT.

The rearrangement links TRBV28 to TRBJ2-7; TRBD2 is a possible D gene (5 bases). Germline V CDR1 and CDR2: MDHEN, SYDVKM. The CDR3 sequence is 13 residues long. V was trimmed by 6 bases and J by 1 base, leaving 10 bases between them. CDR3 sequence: CASRVLDSYEQYF. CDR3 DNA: TGTGCCAGCAGAGTACTAGATTCCTACGAGCAGTACTTC.

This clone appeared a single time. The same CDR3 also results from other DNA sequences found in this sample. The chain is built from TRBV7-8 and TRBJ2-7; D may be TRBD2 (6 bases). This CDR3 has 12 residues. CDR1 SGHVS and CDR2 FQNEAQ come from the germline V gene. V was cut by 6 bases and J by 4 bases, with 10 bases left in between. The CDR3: CASSPGGYEQYF. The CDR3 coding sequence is TGTGCCAGCAGTCCCGGGGGATACGAGCAGTACTTC. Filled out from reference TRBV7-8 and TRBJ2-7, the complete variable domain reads GAGVSQSPRYKVAKRGQDVALRCDPISGHVSLFWYQQALGQGPEFLTYFQNEAQLDKSGLPSDRFFAERPEGSVSTLKIQRTQQEDSAVYLCASSPGGYEQYFGPGTRLTVT.

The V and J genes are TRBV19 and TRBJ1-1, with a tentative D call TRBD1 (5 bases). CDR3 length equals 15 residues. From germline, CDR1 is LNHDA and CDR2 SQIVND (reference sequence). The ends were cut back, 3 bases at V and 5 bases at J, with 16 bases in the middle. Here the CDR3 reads CASSIGPGVGTEAFF. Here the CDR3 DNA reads TGTGCCAGTAGTATTGGTCCGGGGGTAGGAACTGAAGCTTTCTTT.

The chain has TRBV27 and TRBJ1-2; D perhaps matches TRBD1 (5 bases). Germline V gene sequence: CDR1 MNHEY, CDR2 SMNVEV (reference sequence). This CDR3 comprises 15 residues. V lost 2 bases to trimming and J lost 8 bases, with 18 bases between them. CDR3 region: CASSLDRGYGDGYTF. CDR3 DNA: TGTGCCAGCAGTTTAGATCGGGGGTACGGTGACGGCTACACCTTC.

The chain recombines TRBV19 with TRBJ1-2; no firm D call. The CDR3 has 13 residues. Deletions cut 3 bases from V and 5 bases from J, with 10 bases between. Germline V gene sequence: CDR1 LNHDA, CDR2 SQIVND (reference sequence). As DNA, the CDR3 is TGTGCCAGTAGTATGGGAACGATTTATGGCTACACCTTC. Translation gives CASSMGTIYGYTF.

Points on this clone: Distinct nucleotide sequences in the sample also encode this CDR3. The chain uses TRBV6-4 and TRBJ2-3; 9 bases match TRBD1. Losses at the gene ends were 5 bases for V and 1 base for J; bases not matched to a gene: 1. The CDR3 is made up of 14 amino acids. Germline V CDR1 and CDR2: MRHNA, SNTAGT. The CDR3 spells CASSRTGGTDTQYF. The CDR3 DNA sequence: TGTGCCAGCAGTAGGACAGGGGGCACAGATACGCAGTATTTT.

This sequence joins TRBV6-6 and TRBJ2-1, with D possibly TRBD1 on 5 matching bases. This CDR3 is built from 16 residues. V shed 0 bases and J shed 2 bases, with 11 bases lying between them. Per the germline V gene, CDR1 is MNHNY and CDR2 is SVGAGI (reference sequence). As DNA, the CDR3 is TGTGCCAGCAGTTACTCTTTGGGGCAAACCTACAATGAGCAGTTCTTC. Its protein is CASSYSLGQTYNEQFF.

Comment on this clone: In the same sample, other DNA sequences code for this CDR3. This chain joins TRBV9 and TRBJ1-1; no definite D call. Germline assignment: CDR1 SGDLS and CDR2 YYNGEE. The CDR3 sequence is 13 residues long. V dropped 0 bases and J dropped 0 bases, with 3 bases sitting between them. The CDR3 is CASSVVVNTEAFF. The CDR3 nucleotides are TGTGCCAGCAGCGTAGTTGTGAACACTGAAGCTTTCTTT.